This T cell receptor beta chain was recovered during a study of blood T cell repertoires in COVID-19. The table came from immunoSEQ multiplex PCR; TCRdb's copy has only in-frame clones and leaves some out. Among 60,000 to 75,000 clones, 70% to 85% were seen once, and the ten largest hold 8.5% to 10%. With V trimmed by 3 bases and J by 4 bases, 7 bases remained unmatched. Germline loops: CDR1 LNHDA, CDR2 SQIVND (reference sequence). CDR3 size: 15 residues. This clonotype originated in a woman aged 50 to 60 with acute or convalescent COVID-19. Source material: peripheral blood. The chain joins TRBV19 to TRBJ2-7; 9 positions agree with TRBD1. CDR3 coding DNA: TGTGCCAGTAGTATCCACAGGGGGCGCGGTTACGAGCAGTACTTC. This gives the protein CASSIHRGRGYEQYF.